This T cell receptor (beta chain) was documented in a study of memory B cells and T cells in multiple sclerosis. The method was immunoSEQ multiplex PCR; TCRdb's version includes in-frame clones alone and lacks a portion of them. The sample carries 25,000 to 35,000 clones, 86% recorded once. After stimulus-free culture, autoproliferating CFSE-dim and non-proliferating CFSE-high T cells were sequenced separately. Cultures began with roughly 5x10^7 CFSE-labeled PBMCs, unstimulated for more than 6 days, with replicate wells pooled. PBMCs were labeled with roughly 0.46 uM CFSE and cultured without exogenous stimuli. Worth noting for this clone: Its antigen is not known.

Study conclusions and caveats: Shared clonotype counts depended on differing compartment clone-set sizes and were normalized.

This TCR came from a human donor with multiple sclerosis. Sequencing was carried out using PBMCs from blood kept in culture.

The CDR3 bases are TGCAGCGTTGTCTGGGGGTACAATGAGCAGTTCTTC. This encodes CSVVWGYNEQFF. The V call is TRBV29-1, the J call TRBJ2-1; D may be TRBD1 or TRBD2 (5 bases each). The CDR3 has 12 residues. Trimming stripped 4 bases from V and 4 bases from J, with 8 bases between. Per the germline V gene, CDR1 is SQVTM and CDR2 is ANQGSEA.